The 15 T cell receptor beta chains below all came from one sample that was sequenced in a study of CD8+CD57+ T cells in acquired aplastic anemia (dated by TCRdb to between 2017 and 2018). Flow cytometry had shown CD8+CD57+ cell expansion in the patients selected for sequencing. The sequencing machine was an Illumina HiSeq 2000. TCR beta VDJ combination and CDR3 sequence profiling used genomic DNA as the template. TCRdb handled the public reads itself, with Q25 trimming in fastp and clone calling in MiXCR, and kept productive beta chains. Each CDR3 protein gets just one entry, which takes the most common genes and DNA from the rows behind it. The sample yields roughly 290,000 distinct CDR3 sequences; approximately 57% were counted once. Of the sample, 1% to 1.5% falls within the top ten clones. The sample taken for sequencing was sorted CD4+, CD8+, or CD8+CD57+ T cells (not recorded which) from PBMCs. These TCRs come from a human donor with aplastic anemia.

The sample holds many counts of this clonotype. The V call is TRBV12-3 or TRBV12-4, the J call TRBJ2-1; tentatively, D is TRBD2 (5 bases). The CDR3 covers 15 residues. V dropped 3 bases and J dropped 9 bases, with 18 bases sitting between them. This CDR3 reads CASSLGLALAGEQFF. CDR3 DNA sequence: TGTGCCAGCAGTTTGGGCCTAGCTCTTGCTGGTGAGCAGTTCTTC.

This clonotype was seen only once. The chain combines TRBV7-8 with TRBJ2-2; D not resolved. The germline V gene has CDR1 SGHVS and CDR2 FQNEAQ. The germline V and J ends were trimmed by 1 base and 6 bases, with 6 bases remaining between them. This CDR3 region has 13 residues. The CDR3 DNA reads as TGTGCCAGCAGCTTAGGGCCTCCCGGGGAGCTGTTTTTT. Its protein product is CASSLGPPGELFF.

This clonotype has at least ten counts. The V and J genes are TRBV11-2 and TRBJ1-3; D not resolved. Looked up from germline, CDR1 is SGHAT and CDR2 is FQNNGV. The V end was cut by 5 bases, the J end by 2 bases, with 7 bases between. The CDR3 is 13 amino acids. The CDR3 DNA follows: TGTGCCAGCAGCCCTGTAGCTGGAAACACCATATATTTT. Its translation: CASSPVAGNTIYF.

This clonotype was recorded a few times. V and J are TRBV5-1 and TRBJ2-5; the D is unclear. This CDR3 contains 15 residues. Trimming shortened V by 4 bases and J by 5 bases, and 18 bases separated the two germline ends. Germline V gene data show CDR1 as SGHRS and CDR2 as YFSETQ. CDR3 sequence reads: CASSKEPGPWETQYF. As DNA, the CDR3 is TGCGCCAGCAGCAAGGAACCCGGGCCGTGGGAGACCCAGTACTTC.

V usage is TRBV7-9 and J usage is TRBJ1-1, with D perhaps TRBD1 (5 bases). The ends were cut back, 9 bases at V and 4 bases at J, with 21 bases in the middle. This CDR3 spans 15 amino acids. CDR1 is SEHNR and CDR2 is FQNEAQ in the germline V gene (reference sequence). The CDR3 loop reads CASTPGGTAFTEAFF. CDR3 nucleotide sequence: TGTGCCAGTACTCCTGGGGGGACGGCGTTCACTGAAGCTTTCTTT.

This clonotype showed up just a few times. The CDR3 DNA reads as TGTGCCAGCAGCTCGCCGGGACTAGCGGTCTACGAGCAGTACTTC. Amino acid sequence: CASSSPGLAVYEQYF. This rearrangement joins TRBV7-9 to TRBJ2-7, with TRBD2 identical over 11 bases. The V gene end was trimmed by 4 bases and the J gene end by 3 bases; junction bases not matched to a gene: 5. There are 15 residues in the CDR3. Germline V gene lookup returns CDR1 SEHNR and CDR2 FQNEAQ (reference sequence).

This chain connects TRBV7-9 to TRBJ2-3, with D perhaps being TRBD1 or TRBD2 (5 bases each). This CDR3 is built from 16 residues. The germline V gene has CDR1 SEHNR and CDR2 FQNEAQ (reference sequence). CDR3 nucleotides: TGTGTCAGAAGCCCCGACCAGACGGGACCCACAGATACGCAGTATTTT. Translating it yields CVRSPDQTGPTDTQYF.

Many counts were recorded for this clonotype. J is TRBJ1-3 and V is TRBV18; tentative D call: TRBD1 (5 bases). CDR3 length equals 14 residues. Germline V CDR1 and CDR2: KGHSH, LQKENI. V was pared by 2 bases and J by 0 bases, with 5 bases between. CDR3 DNA sequence: TGTGCCAGCTCACCAGACAGCTCTGGAAACACCATATATTTT. This codes for CASSPDSSGNTIYF.

The chain carries TRBV15 and TRBJ1-3; D unresolved. Trimming stripped 1 base from V and 0 bases from J, with 7 bases between. CDR1 is LNHNV and CDR2 is YYDKDF in the germline V gene (reference sequence). CDR3 length: 15 amino acids. The CDR3 loop reads CATSRVAFSGNTIYF. CDR3 in DNA: TGTGCCACCAGCAGAGTTGCCTTCTCTGGAAACACCATATATTTT.

This clonotype was detected many times. V usage is TRBV20-1 and J usage is TRBJ1-2; no firm D call. The CDR3 covers 13 residues. Germline values: CDR1 DFQATT, CDR2 SNEGSKA (reference sequence). V lost 0 bases to trimming and J lost 7 bases, with 12 bases between them. The chain's CDR3 is CSARDRGIAGYTF. CDR3 nucleotides: TGCAGTGCTAGAGATAGAGGGATAGCTGGCTACACCTTC.

V gene TRBV11-2 combines with J gene TRBJ1-3, with D perhaps matching TRBD1 (5 bases). There are 13 residues in the CDR3. The V gene lost 0 bases and the J gene lost 15 bases, with 15 bases spanning the gap. Germline values: CDR1 SGHAT, CDR2 FQNNGV. DNA of the CDR3: TGTGCCAGCAGCTTAGATGTTACGGGACTAGGATATTTT. Translating it yields CASSLDVTGLGYF. Supplemented by reference TRBV11-2 and TRBJ1-3, the full variable domain reads EAGVAQSPRYKIIEKRQSVAFWCNPISGHATLYWYQQILGQGPKLLIQFQNNGVVDDSQLPKDRFSAERLKGVDSTLKIQPAKLEDSAVYLCASSLDVTGLGYFGEGSWLTVV.

This chain joins TRBV7-2 and TRBJ1-2; 10 bases are a match to TRBD1. J gave up 4 bases and V 4 bases, and 3 bases lay outside the gene matches. CDR1 SGHTA and CDR2 FQGNSA come from the germline V gene. There are 14 residues in the CDR3. The CDR3 DNA is TGTGCCAGCAGCTCGGGACAGGGGCGCTATGGCTACACCTTC. Translated: CASSSGQGRYGYTF.

The chain joins TRBV10-2 to TRBJ2-3; tentative D call: TRBD2 (6 bases). Looked up from germline, CDR1 is WSHSY and CDR2 is SAAADI. The V gene lost 0 bases and the J gene lost 2 bases, with 12 bases spanning the gap. This CDR3 comprises 16 residues. The CDR3 DNA follows: TGCGCCAGCAGTGAGTCGGATGCGGGAACCACAGATACGCAGTATTTT. It is translated as CASSESDAGTTDTQYF.

The chain couples TRBV25-1 to TRBJ1-2, with no clear D. With 1 base removed from V and 1 base from J, the gap between germline ends came to 19 bases. The CDR3 contains 18 residues. The V gene's germline CDR1 is MGHDK and CDR2 SYGVNS. The CDR3: CASSESRSPGWFNYGYTF. CDR3 nucleotide sequence: TGTGCCAGCAGTGAATCCCGCAGTCCTGGGTGGTTTAACTATGGCTACACCTTC.

Ten or more counts support this clonotype. V is TRBV2 and J is TRBJ1-5; D is perhaps TRBD1 (6 bases). CDR3 length: 15 residues. Germline V gene data show CDR1 as SNHLY and CDR2 as FYNNEI. V lost 6 bases and J lost 3, with 15 bases in between. In DNA form, the CDR3 reads TGTGCCAGCAGAGGCGTCAGGGGAAACAATCAGCCCCAGCATTTT. Translated: CASRGVRGNNQPQHF.